This T cell receptor (beta chain) is drawn from a study of blood T cell repertoires in COVID-19. Study information: Acute and convalescent COVID-19 samples came from the United States, Italy and Spain. PBMCs, B-cell-depleted T cells, or T cells provided the cDNA or gDNA that made up the material.

Germline CDR1 reads MNHEY; CDR2 reads SVGEGT. Germline trimming cut 6 bases from V and 3 bases from J; bases unmatched to any gene: 7. The CDR3 consists of 14 residues. Authors' analysis steps: Nucleated cell counts were estimated from reference gene primer amplification. Using immunoSEQ multiplex PCR, the repertoire was profiled, and TCRdb retains in-frame clones only, with some absent. D and trimming were read from the DNA, whereas the V and J calls and clone size are those reported in that table. The sample contains around 100,000 clones, more than 75% of which appear only once. The chain carries TRBV6-2 or TRBV6-3 and TRBJ2-7; 8 nucleotides align to TRBD2. This receptor was obtained from a human donor in a cohort sampled during active COVID-19. The material sequenced was peripheral blood. The CDR3 is CASSRAGVNYEQYF. DNA for the CDR3: TGTGCCAGCAGCCGAGCGGGGGTAAACTACGAGCAGTACTTC.